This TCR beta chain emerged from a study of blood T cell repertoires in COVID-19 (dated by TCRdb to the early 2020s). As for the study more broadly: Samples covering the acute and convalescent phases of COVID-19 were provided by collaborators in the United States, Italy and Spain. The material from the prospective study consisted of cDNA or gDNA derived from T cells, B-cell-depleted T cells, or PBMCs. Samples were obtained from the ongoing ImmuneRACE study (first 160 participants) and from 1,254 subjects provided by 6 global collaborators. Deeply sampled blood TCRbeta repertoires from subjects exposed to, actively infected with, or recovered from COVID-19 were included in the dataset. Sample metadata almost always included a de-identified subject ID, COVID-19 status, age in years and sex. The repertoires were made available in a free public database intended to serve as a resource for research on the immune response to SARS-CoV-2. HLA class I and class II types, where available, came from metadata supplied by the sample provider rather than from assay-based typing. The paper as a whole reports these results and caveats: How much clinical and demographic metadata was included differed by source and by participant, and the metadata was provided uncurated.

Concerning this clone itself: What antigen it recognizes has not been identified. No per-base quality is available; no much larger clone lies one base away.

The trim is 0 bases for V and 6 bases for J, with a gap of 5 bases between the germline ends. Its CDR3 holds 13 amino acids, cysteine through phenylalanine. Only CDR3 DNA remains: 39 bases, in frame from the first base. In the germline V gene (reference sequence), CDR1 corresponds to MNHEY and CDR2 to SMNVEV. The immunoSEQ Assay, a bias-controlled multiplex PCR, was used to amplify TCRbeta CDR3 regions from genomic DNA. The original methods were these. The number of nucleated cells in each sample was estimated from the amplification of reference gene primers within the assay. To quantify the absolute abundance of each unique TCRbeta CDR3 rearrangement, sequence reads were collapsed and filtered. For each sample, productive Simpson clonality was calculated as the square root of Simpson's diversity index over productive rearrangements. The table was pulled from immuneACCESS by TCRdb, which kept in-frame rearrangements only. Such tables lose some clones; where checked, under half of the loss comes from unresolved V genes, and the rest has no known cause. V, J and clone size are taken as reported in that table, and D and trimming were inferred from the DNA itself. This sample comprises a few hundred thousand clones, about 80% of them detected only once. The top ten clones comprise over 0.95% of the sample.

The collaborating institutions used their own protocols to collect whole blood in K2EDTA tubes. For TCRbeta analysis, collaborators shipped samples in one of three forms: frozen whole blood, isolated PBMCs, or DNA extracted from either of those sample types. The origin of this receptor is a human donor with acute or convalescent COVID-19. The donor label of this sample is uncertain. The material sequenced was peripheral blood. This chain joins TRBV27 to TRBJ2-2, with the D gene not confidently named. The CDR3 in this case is CASSLSSSGELFF. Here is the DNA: TGTGCCAGCAGTTTATCGAGCTCCGGGGAGCTGTTTTTT.